The 30 T cell receptor beta chains below all came from one sample that was sequenced in a study of cytomegalovirus exposure and HLA in healthy donors. PCR involved 60 Vbeta and 13 Jbeta primers. The table came from immunoSEQ multiplex PCR; TCRdb's copy has only in-frame clones and leaves some out. The sample has 110,000 or so clones; around 70% are singletons. The sample comprised PBMCs. All receptors come from a woman in her seventies in good health and CMV-seropositive.

The rearrangement joins TRBV6-6 to TRBJ1-1; 10 nucleotides match TRBD1. J lost 1 base, V lost 6 bases, and 5 bases had no gene match. This CDR3 comprises 15 residues. Germline CDR1 reads MNHNY; CDR2 reads SVGAGI (reference sequence). CDR3: CASSRTGGQNTEAFF. In DNA, the CDR3 is TGTGCCAGCAGCAGGACAGGGGGTCAGAACACTGAAGCTTTCTTT.

This clone was counted a few times. The J gene is TRBJ2-7, the V gene TRBV6-1, with TRBD1 matching 7 bases. V lost 8 bases to trimming and J lost 3 bases; unmatched junction nucleotides: 7. CDR3 size: 13 residues. CDR1 is MNHNS and CDR2 is SASEGT in the germline V gene. The CDR3 DNA reads TGTGCCAGCGGAAGGGACAGTTTCTACGAGCAGTACTTC. Translation: CASGRDSFYEQYF.

A remark on this clone: Germline is not matched at one junction end, which may reflect a read error. This chain uses TRBV7-7 with TRBJ2-5; tentatively, D is TRBD2 (5 bases). This CDR3 contains 15 residues. Germline V gene lookup returns CDR1 SSHAT and CDR2 FNYEAQ (reference sequence). This CDR3 is CASSLGLAYQETQYF. CDR3 DNA sequence: TGTGCTAGCAGCTTAGGACTGGCGTACCAAGAGACCCAGTACTTC.

The chain is built from TRBV7-9 and TRBJ1-1; a possible D gene is TRBD1 (5 bases). The CDR3 loop spans 15 amino acids. V lost 1 base, J lost 5 bases, and 14 bases lay in between. Germline V gene lookup returns CDR1 SEHNR and CDR2 FQNEAQ (reference sequence). The CDR3 DNA reads as TGTGCCAGCAGCTTAGGGATGGGGGGGGAGACTGAAGCTTTCTTT. It is translated as CASSLGMGGETEAFF.

This clone is a singleton in its sample. The genes are TRBV5-4 and TRBJ2-7, with a weak D call TRBD2 (5 bases). Germline V lookup: CDR1 SGHNT, CDR2 YYREEE (reference sequence). Trimming left V 1 base short and J 6 bases short, with 14 bases between. CDR3 length: 14 amino acids. CDR3 amino acids: CASSLWQTGSEQYF. The CDR3 DNA sequence: TGTGCCAGCAGCTTGTGGCAAACGGGGAGCGAGCAGTACTTC.

This clone showed up just a few times. V usage is TRBV30 and J usage is TRBJ1-3, with D uncertain. CDR1 and CDR2 from the germline V gene are GTSNPN and SVGIG (reference sequence). Trimming took 1 base from V and 0 from J, leaving 10 bases between them. The length of the CDR3 is 15 residues. The CDR3 protein is CAWSEEAASGNTIYF. Here the CDR3 DNA reads TGTGCCTGGAGTGAAGAGGCAGCCTCTGGAAACACCATATATTTT.

This chain uses TRBV10-1 with TRBJ1-1, with D tentatively TRBD1 (6 bases). Germline assignment: CDR1 WNHNN and CDR2 SYGVQD (reference sequence). Trimming left V 0 bases short and J 3 bases short, with 11 bases between. This CDR3 is 15 amino acids long. The CDR3 is CASSESRTEYTEAFF. The DNA for the CDR3 is TGCGCCAGCAGTGAGTCAAGGACAGAGTACACTGAAGCTTTCTTT.

This rearrangement joins TRBV5-1 to TRBJ2-7; D is perhaps TRBD1 (5 bases). The CDR3 extends over 11 amino acids. The V end was cut by 3 bases, the J end by 7 bases, with 8 bases between. Germline V gives CDR1 SGHRS, CDR2 YFSETQ. The CDR3 region is CASSSGFEQYF. The CDR3 DNA reads as TGCGCCAGCAGCTCAGGGTTTGAGCAGTACTTC.

The chain employs TRBV29-1 and TRBJ1-1; weak D call: TRBD1 (6 bases). CDR1 and CDR2 (germline): SQVTM, ANQGSEA. The germline V and J ends were trimmed by 8 bases and 4 bases, with 14 bases remaining between them. This CDR3 region has 12 residues. The CDR3 protein is CSLSGAGTEAFF. DNA for the CDR3: TGCAGCCTATCAGGGGCTGGCACTGAAGCTTTCTTT.

This clone was observed a single time. J is TRBJ2-3 and V is TRBV30; the D gene is possibly TRBD1 (6 bases). The germline V and J ends were trimmed by 2 bases and 1 base, with 13 bases remaining between them. CDR1 and CDR2 from the germline V gene are GTSNPN and SVGIG (reference sequence). The CDR3 runs 15 residues. The CDR3 DNA sequence: TGTGCCTGGAGTAAAAGGGGGTATGGCACAGATACGCAGTATTTT. Translating it yields CAWSKRGYGTDTQYF.

The chain uses TRBV7-8 and TRBJ2-7; 10 positions agree with TRBD2. CDR3 length equals 16 residues. Germline assignment: CDR1 SGHVS and CDR2 FQNEAQ. The ends lost 5 bases at V and 0 bases at J; junction bases unmatched: 7. The chain's CDR3 is CASSPLTSGLSYEQYF. As DNA, the CDR3 is TGTGCCAGCAGCCCCTTGACTAGCGGGCTCTCCTACGAGCAGTACTTC.

A note on this clone: Other DNA sequences in this sample translate to the same CDR3. The V call is TRBV2, the J call TRBJ2-2; maybe TRBD1 (6 bases). CDR1 is SNHLY, CDR2 FYNNEI, per germline. The CDR3 is 15 residues long. The V gene lost 3 bases and the J gene lost 5 bases, with 13 bases spanning the gap. The CDR3 region has the DNA TGTGCCAGCAGTGACTGGGGGCCAGGAACCGGGGAGCTGTTTTTT. Amino acids: CASSDWGPGTGELFF.

The chain recombines TRBV27 with TRBJ1-2, with 8 bases aligning to TRBD1. The CDR3 loop spans 12 amino acids. Losses at the gene ends were 4 bases for V and 8 bases for J; bases not matched to a gene: 3. CDR1 is MNHEY, CDR2 SMNVEV, per germline (reference sequence). The CDR3, as DNA: TGTGCCAGCAGTTCGACAGGGGAGGGCTACACCTTC. Translating it yields CASSSTGEGYTF.

This clone was counted between two and nine times. The chain uses TRBV5-1 and TRBJ2-3; the match to TRBD2 covers 9 bases. The CDR3 covers 17 residues. CDR1 and CDR2 (germline): SGHRS, YFSETQ. V gave up 0 bases and J gave up 1 base; unmatched junction bases: 6. The CDR3 reads CASSLDIAGARTDTQYF. Written as DNA, the CDR3 is TGCGCCAGCAGCTTGGATATAGCGGGGGCCCGCACAGATACGCAGTATTTT.

This clone was seen only a few times. This chain joins TRBV28 and TRBJ2-5, with 15 bases lining up with TRBD2. Germline values: CDR1 MDHEN, CDR2 SYDVKM. The CDR3 spans 16 residues. The ends lost 6 bases at V and 7 bases at J; junction bases unmatched: 9. The CDR3 bases are TGTGCCAGCAGACAAGGACTAGCGGGGGGGATTTGGACCCAGTACTTC. This gives the protein CASRQGLAGGIWTQYF.

The chain combines TRBV6-4 with TRBJ2-1; TRBD2 matches at 7 bases. This CDR3 is 15 amino acids long. Per the germline V gene, CDR1 is MRHNA and CDR2 is SNTAGT. Trimming removed 4 bases from V and 0 bases from J; junction bases left unmatched: 3. CDR3 loop: CASSVGGGSYNEQFF. The CDR3 coding sequence is TGTGCCAGCAGTGTGGGGGGGGGCTCCTACAATGAGCAGTTCTTC.

This clone was seen only once. Other nucleotide sequences in the sample specify the same CDR3. The chain joins TRBV30 to TRBJ1-5; no clear D gene. Trimming removed 2 bases from V and 1 base from J, with 6 bases in between. The germline CDR1 and CDR2 sequences are GTSNPN and SVGIG (reference sequence). This CDR3 contains 13 residues. The CDR3 nucleotides read TGTGCCTGGAGTCGCGGCAGCAATCAGCCCCAGCATTTT. It translates to CAWSRGSNQPQHF.

The chain is built from TRBV5-4 and TRBJ1-4; TRBD1 agrees at 8 bases. The J segment lost 6 bases and the V segment lost 4 bases, leaving 5 bases of the junction unmatched. The CDR3 totals 14 residues. CDR1 and CDR2 from the germline V gene are SGHNT and YYREEE (reference sequence). For the CDR3, the DNA is TGTGCCAGCAGCCCCACAGGGGGGCATGAAAAACTGTTTTTT. Its translation is CASSPTGGHEKLFF.

The V and J genes are TRBV19 and TRBJ2-2, with TRBD1 as a possible D gene (6 bases). Per the germline V gene, CDR1 is LNHDA and CDR2 is SQIVND (reference sequence). The CDR3 totals 15 residues. Trimming left V 3 bases short and J 4 bases short, with 12 bases between. The CDR3 region is CASSISDSFTGELFF. DNA of the CDR3: TGTGCCAGTAGTATTTCGGACAGTTTCACCGGGGAGCTGTTTTTT.

The genes are TRBV4-3 and TRBJ1-5; 7 bases fit TRBD1. The V gene end was trimmed by 1 base and the J gene end by 7 bases; junction bases not matched to a gene: 4. Looked up from germline, CDR1 is LGHNA and CDR2 is YSLEER. The CDR3 covers 14 residues. In DNA form, the CDR3 reads TGCGCCAGCAGCCAAGGACAGGGAGGCCAGCCCCAGCATTTT. Amino acid sequence: CASSQGQGGQPQHF.

The gene calls are TRBV30 and TRBJ1-1; D is ambiguous. CDR3 length: 13 residues. The germline V and J ends were trimmed by 4 bases and 0 bases, with 9 bases remaining between them. CDR1 and CDR2 (germline): GTSNPN, SVGIG (reference sequence). The CDR3 region has the DNA TGTGCCTGGAAAATTACGGTGAACACTGAAGCTTTCTTT. The encoded protein is CAWKITVNTEAFF.

There are a few counts of this clone. The chain is built from TRBV11-2 and TRBJ2-5; TRBD1 might be the D (5 bases). Germline CDR1 and CDR2: SGHAT and FQNNGV. The CDR3 is 11 amino acids. The germline V and J ends were trimmed by 0 bases and 9 bases, with 5 bases remaining between them. This chain's CDR3 is CASSLEGPQYF. The CDR3 nucleotides are TGTGCCAGCAGCTTAGAGGGGCCCCAGTACTTC.

V usage is TRBV29-1 and J usage is TRBJ1-3, with D possibly matching TRBD1 (6 bases). Trimming took off 7 bases at V and 9 bases at J, with 22 bases between the two ends. Germline V lookup: CDR1 SQVTM, CDR2 ANQGSEA. The CDR3 has 14 amino acids. The CDR3 loop reads CSAAFTTGSGTIYF. The CDR3 coding sequence is TGCAGCGCCGCCTTTACTACAGGGTCAGGCACCATATATTTT.

The chain uses TRBV9 and TRBJ1-2; tentatively, D is TRBD1 (6 bases). V was pared by 3 bases and J by 0 bases, with 9 bases between. The CDR3 consists of 14 residues. From germline, CDR1 is SGDLS and CDR2 YYNGEE. This CDR3 reads CASSDDRTNYGYTF. In DNA form, the CDR3 reads TGTGCCAGCAGCGACGACAGGACTAACTATGGCTACACCTTC.

A single count supports this clone. The chain joins TRBV4-1 to TRBJ1-2; 8 nucleotides match TRBD1. CDR1 and CDR2 from the germline V gene are MGHRA and YSYEKL. There are 15 residues in the CDR3. The ends lost 3 bases at V and 3 bases at J; junction bases unmatched: 6. This CDR3 reads CASSHPGGADYGYTF. CDR3 coding DNA: TGCGCCAGCAGCCACCCAGGGGGCGCTGACTATGGCTACACCTTC.

Only one count was recorded for this clone. V gene TRBV29-1 combines with J gene TRBJ2-7; 10 bases match TRBD1. The CDR3 is made up of 15 amino acids. Per germline, CDR1 SQVTM and CDR2 ANQGSEA. The V and J ends lost 2 bases and 4 bases, in that order; junction bases with no gene match: 8. The CDR3 DNA follows: TGCAGCGTTGAAATCTCCGGACAGGGGGTTTACGAGCAGTACTTC. Protein sequence: CSVEISGQGVYEQYF.

The DNA for the CDR3 is TGTGCCTGGAGTGTAGACGGGGGGTACGAGCAGTACTTC. It is translated as CAWSVDGGYEQYF. V gene TRBV30 combines with J gene TRBJ2-7; 7 bases fit TRBD2. The CDR3 contains 13 residues. Germline loops: CDR1 GTSNPN, CDR2 SVGIG (reference sequence). With 0 bases clipped from V and 4 bases from J, the junction kept 3 bases outside the gene matches. Based on the CDR3 plus reference TRBV30 and TRBJ2-7, the full variable domain is SQTIHQWPATLVQPVGSPLSLECTVEGTSNPNLYWYRQAAGRGLQLLFYSVGIGQISSEVPQNLSASRPQDRQFILSSKKLLLSDSGFYLCAWSVDGGYEQYFGPGTRLTVT.

This clone has more than one count but fewer than ten. CDR3 sequence reads: CASNPNGGPNEQYF. The CDR3, as DNA: TGTGCCAGCAACCCGAACGGCGGCCCTAACGAGCAGTACTTC. V gene TRBV27 combines with J gene TRBJ2-7; unclear D gene. The CDR3 loop spans 14 amino acids. V was trimmed by 7 bases and J by 5 bases, leaving 18 bases between them. Germline-derived CDR1 and CDR2 are MNHEY and SMNVEV (reference sequence).

The V call is TRBV20-1, the J call TRBJ2-1; 9 nucleotides agree with TRBD1. The germline gives CDR1 DFQATT, CDR2 SNEGSKA (reference sequence). The length of the CDR3 is 11 residues. The CDR3 is CRGGDRVEQFF. In DNA form, the CDR3 reads TGCAGAGGCGGGGACAGGGTTGAGCAGTTCTTC.

This sequence joins TRBV7-2 and TRBJ2-1; the D is unclear. This CDR3 is built from 15 residues. CDR1 and CDR2 (germline): SGHTA, FQGNSA. V was cut by 0 bases and J by 0 bases, with 6 bases left in between. The CDR3: CASSLAISSYNEQFF. The CDR3 DNA reads as TGTGCCAGCAGCTTAGCGATTAGCTCCTACAATGAGCAGTTCTTC. Complete variable domain (other parts from reference TRBV7-2 and TRBJ2-1): GAGVSQSPSNKVTEKGKDVELRCDPISGHTALYWYRQSLGQGLEFLIYFQGNSAPDKSGLPSDRFSAERTGGSVSTLTIQRTQQEDSAVYLCASSLAISSYNEQFFGPGTRLTVL.